A selection of T cell receptor beta chains follows, all from one sample in a study of cytomegalovirus exposure and HLA in healthy donors. Libraries were prepared by immunoSEQ multiplex PCR; TCRdb keeps only in-frame clonotypes and omits some of them. This listing includes approximately 80,000 clones. The sample comprised PBMCs. The receptor set was obtained from a woman in her twenties or thirties in good health and CMV-seronegative. The CDR3 runs from the conserved cysteine through the conserved F or W. The D gene is left open where the match is weak.

length: 13; J: TRBJ2-7; V: TRBV10-1; D: -; DNA: TGCGCCAGGGGACTCATGCCATCCTACGAGCAGTACTTC; CDR3: CARGLMPSYEQYF
length: 17; J: TRBJ2-5; V: TRBV4-2; D: TRBD2; DNA: TGTGCCAGCAGCCGCATGACTAGCGGGGGCCCCCAAGAGACCCAGTACTTC; CDR3: CASSRMTSGGPQETQYF
length: 14; J: TRBJ2-2; V: TRBV5-4; D: -; DNA: TGTGCCAGCAGCTTGGACTCTAACACCGGGGAGCTGTTTTTT; CDR3: CASSLDSNTGELFF
length: 14; J: TRBJ2-7; V: TRBV5-6; D: -; DNA: TGTGCCAGCAGCTTCAGCAGGGTCAGGAACGAGCAGTCCTTC; CDR3: CASSFSRVRNEQSF
length: 17; J: TRBJ2-4; V: TRBV5-6; D: -; DNA: TGTGCCAGCAGCTTGGATGGGGGGGCGCTTGCCAAAAACATTCAGTACTTC; CDR3: CASSLDGGALAKNIQYF
length: 14; J: TRBJ2-7; V: TRBV5-4; D: -; DNA: TGTGCCAGCAGAGCCCGAGGGGGACCCTACGAGCAGTACTTC; CDR3: CASRARGGPYEQYF
length: 14; J: TRBJ1-1; V: TRBV27; D: -; DNA: TGTGCCAGCAGTCTATATGGACAGAACACTGAAGCTTTCTTT; CDR3: CASSLYGQNTEAFF
length: 12; J: TRBJ2-2; V: TRBV7-6; D: -; DNA: TGTGCCAGCAGCTTAACTACCGGGGAGCTGTTTTTT; CDR3: CASSLTTGELFF
length: 15; J: TRBJ2-7; V: TRBV4-1; D: TRBD1; DNA: TGCGCCAGCAGCCAAGGACAGGGGAACGCCTACGAGCAGTACTTC; CDR3: CASSQGQGNAYEQYF
length: 12; J: TRBJ2-7; V: TRBV28; D: -; DNA: TGTGCCAGTACCTCCGGCGCCGGGGAGCAGTACTTC; CDR3: CASTSGAGEQYF
length: 16; J: TRBJ1-5; V: TRBV5-1; D: TRBD1; DNA: TGCGCCAGCAGCTTGGGTACAGGGGGCTTAGCACAGCCCCAGCATTTT; CDR3: CASSLGTGGLAQPQHF
length: 13; J: TRBJ2-5; V: TRBV30; D: TRBD2; DNA: TGTGCCTGGACCAACCTGGGGGGGGAGACCCAGTACTTC; CDR3: CAWTNLGGETQYF
length: 14; J: TRBJ1-1; V: TRBV7-9; D: -; DNA: TGTGCCAGCAGCTTGTCCGAGGGAGACACTGAAGCTTTCTTT; CDR3: CASSLSEGDTEAFF
length: 17; J: TRBJ1-3; V: TRBV4-1; D: TRBD1; DNA: TGCGCCAGCAGCCAATCTCCGGGACAGGGATTCGGAAACACCATATATTTT; CDR3: CASSQSPGQGFGNTIYF
length: 17; J: TRBJ1-2; V: TRBV19; D: TRBD1; DNA: TGTGCCAGTAGTTCCGGACAGGGGGCCATTTCTAACTATGGCTACACCTTC; CDR3: CASSSGQGAISNYGYTF
length: 14; J: TRBJ2-7; V: TRBV2; D: -; DNA: TGTGCCAGCAGCGTTACGGGACACACCTACGAGCAGTACTTC; CDR3: CASSVTGHTYEQYF
length: 14; J: TRBJ1-5; V: TRBV6-5; D: -; DNA: TGTGCTGCGGGAGGAGGTTATAGCAATCAGCCCCAGCATTTT; CDR3: CAAGGGYSNQPQHF
length: 16; J: TRBJ2-5; V: TRBV30; D: TRBD2; DNA: TGTGCCTGGAGTGCCGGGGAGGGTAGGAGGCAAGAGACCCAGTACTTC; CDR3: CAWSAGEGRRQETQYF
length: 14; J: TRBJ2-7; V: TRBV6-1; D: TRBD2; DNA: TGTGCCAGCAGTCATCCTAGCGGGAGGTACGAGCAGTACTTC; CDR3: CASSHPSGRYEQYF
length: 13; J: TRBJ1-2; V: TRBV5-1; D: -; DNA: TGCGCCAGCAGCTCCACAGCTAACTATGGCTACACCTTC; CDR3: CASSSTANYGYTF
length: 15; J: TRBJ2-1; V: TRBV7-2; D: TRBD2; DNA: TGTGCCAGCAGCTTAGAACTAGCGGGGGGAAATGAGCAGTTCTTC; CDR3: CASSLELAGGNEQFF
length: 11; J: TRBJ2-1; V: TRBV29-1; D: -; DNA: TGCGGGGCCGGAGACGGCAATGAGCAGTTCTTC; CDR3: CGAGDGNEQFF
length: 16; J: TRBJ1-3; V: TRBV18; D: -; DNA: TGTGCCAGCTCACCACCGGGGGCCCCCTCTGGAAACACCATATATTTT; CDR3: CASSPPGAPSGNTIYF
length: 14; J: TRBJ2-2; V: TRBV2; D: -; DNA: TGTGCCAGCAGTGACAGGGCGAACACCGGGGAGCTGTTTTTT; CDR3: CASSDRANTGELFF
length: 14; J: TRBJ1-5; V: TRBV27; D: -; DNA: TGTGCCAGCAGTTTAGGGGGGGCGAGTCAGCCCCAGCATTTT; CDR3: CASSLGGASQPQHF
length: 14; J: TRBJ1-2; V: TRBV2; D: -; DNA: TGTGCCAGCAGTGCCGTCGCGGGGAACTATGGCTACACCTTC; CDR3: CASSAVAGNYGYTF
length: 17; J: TRBJ2-7; V: TRBV5-1; D: TRBD2; DNA: TGCGCCAGCAGCACCGGACTAGCGGGAGTATCGGGCTACGAGCAGTACTTC; CDR3: CASSTGLAGVSGYEQYF
length: 14; J: TRBJ2-2; V: TRBV7-9; D: -; DNA: TGTGCCAGCAGCTTAGCGCCCACAACCGGGGAGCTGTTTTTT; CDR3: CASSLAPTTGELFF
length: 17; J: TRBJ1-5; V: TRBV19; D: -; DNA: TGTGCCAGTAGCTTCTTATCCCCGGACAGCCCCAATCAGCCCCAGCATTTT; CDR3: CASSFLSPDSPNQPQHF
length: 17; J: TRBJ2-7; V: TRBV5-1; D: TRBD1; DNA: TGCGCCAGCAGCTTGGAGGGATCGGGACAGGTCCGGTACGAGCAGTACTTC; CDR3: CASSLEGSGQVRYEQYF
length: 12; J: TRBJ1-5; V: TRBV6-6; D: -; DNA: TGTGCCAGCAGTACGGGGGATCAGCCCCAGCATTTT; CDR3: CASSTGDQPQHF
length: 14; J: TRBJ2-7; V: TRBV4-1; D: -; DNA: TGCGCCAGCAGCCATGGGACTTTCGGTTACGAGCAGTACTTC; CDR3: CASSHGTFGYEQYF
length: 14; J: TRBJ1-6; V: TRBV18; D: -; DNA: TGTGCCAGCTCACCAAAGGGGCAAAATTCACCCCTCCACTTT; CDR3: CASSPKGQNSPLHF
length: 12; J: TRBJ2-3; V: TRBV7-9; D: -; DNA: TGTGCCAGCAGCCCTGAGCGTAATACGCAGTATTTT; CDR3: CASSPERNTQYF
length: 12; J: TRBJ2-5; V: TRBV29-1; D: -; DNA: TGCAGCGTTGAAGTTCAGCAAGAGACCCAGTACTTC; CDR3: CSVEVQQETQYF
length: 14; J: TRBJ2-7; V: TRBV27; D: -; DNA: -; CDR3: CASSSSGQRYEQYF
length: 14; J: TRBJ2-7; V: TRBV29-1; D: TRBD2; DNA: TGCAGCGTTGTGGGACTAGCGGGCACCTACGAGCAGTACTTC; CDR3: CSVVGLAGTYEQYF